This is a list of T cell receptor beta chains from one sample in a study of control samples from healthy donors and cancer patients. Sequenced by immunoSEQ multiplex PCR; TCRdb stores in-frame clones only, minus some. The sample shows 200,000 or so clones, 85% to 95% of them seen only once. Material for sequencing was blood. Receptors were obtained from a man aged 50 to 59 in good health. Both conserved end residues are part of each CDR3. A D gene is named only where the DNA matches it firmly. Expanded clones are given a class, and other clones once, few, many or no size at all.

TRBV27	16	TRBJ2-7	TRBD1	-	TGTGCCAGCAGTTCCCCCCCCGGGACAGGGCTTTACGAGCAGTACTTC	CASSSPPGTGLYEQYF
TRBV28	14	TRBJ2-7	TRBD1	-	TGTGCCAGCAGCATGGGGGACAGGGTTTACGAGCAGTACTTC	CASSMGDRVYEQYF
TRBV19	15	TRBJ1-1	TRBD1	-	TGTGCCAGTAGTATCCGAGGACAGGGGGTAGCTGAAGCTTTCTTT	CASSIRGQGVAEAFF
TRBV10-1	13	TRBJ1-2	TRBD1	-	TGCGCCAGCAGTGGGGACAGGGCAAATGGCTACACCTTC	CASSGDRANGYTF
TRBV5-1	16	TRBJ1-6	-	-	TGCGCCAGCAGCTTGGGTTTAGCATCCGAAAATTCACCCCTCCACTTT	CASSLGLASENSPLHF
TRBV6-6	11	TRBJ1-2	-	-	TGTGCCAGCAGAGGCAACTATGGCTACACCTTC	CASRGNYGYTF
TRBV5-1	19	TRBJ2-1	TRBD2	-	TGCGCCAGCAGCTTGGTTTCTAGCGGGGGGCAAGTCGTCTACAATGAGCAGTTCTTC	CASSLVSSGGQVVYNEQFF
TRBV11-2	17	TRBJ2-3	TRBD2	once	TGTGCCAGCACCGTCTTTGTGGGGGGGGTTCGCACAGATACGCAGTATTTT	CASTVFVGGVRTDTQYF
TRBV30	13	TRBJ1-2	TRBD1	-	TGTGCCTGGAGTCGGGACAGGCCCTATGGCTACACCTTC	CAWSRDRPYGYTF
TRBV29-1	12	TRBJ1-2	-	once	TGCAGCGCCTATACGACCTTCTATGGCTACACCTTC	CSAYTTFYGYTF
TRBV6-5	13	TRBJ2-3	-	-	TGTGCCAGCAGCCCCGACAACACAGATACGCAGTATTTT	CASSPDNTDTQYF
TRBV5-4	15	TRBJ1-4	TRBD1	-	TGTGCCAGCAGCTTGGAAGGGACAGGGGTAGAAAAACTGTTTTTT	CASSLEGTGVEKLFF
TRBV19	16	TRBJ2-1	-	-	TGTGCCAGTAGTACGTCCGGGACGCTGGGCCACAATGAGCAGTTCTTC	CASSTSGTLGHNEQFF
TRBV19	14	TRBJ2-1	TRBD2	-	TGTGCCAGTAGTAGACTAGCGGGATACAATGAGCAGTTCTTC	CASSRLAGYNEQFF
TRBV28	15	TRBJ1-5	-	-	TGTGCCAGCAGTTTAGGAGGGGGTGGCGATCAGCCCCAGCATTTT	CASSLGGGGDQPQHF
TRBV28	13	TRBJ2-7	-	-	TGTGCCAGCAGTTTAGCCCTTTGGGACGAGCAGTACTTC	CASSLALWDEQYF
TRBV6-5	14	TRBJ1-4	-	few	TGTGCCAGCAGCTTGGGCTTCTCTAATGAAAAACTGTTTTTT	CASSLGFSNEKLFF
TRBV5-1	15	TRBJ1-6	TRBD1	-	TGCGCCAGCAGCGCTGGACAGGGGGTGGGTTCACCCCTCCACTTT	CASSAGQGVGSPLHF
TRBV3-1/TRBV3-2	13	TRBJ1-1	-	-	TGTGCCAGCAGCCAAGAGTTGGGTTATCGGGCTTTCTTT	CASSQELGYRAFF
TRBV4-2	15	TRBJ2-7	TRBD1	-	TGTGCCAGCAGCTCCAACCGGGACAGCTCCTACGAGCAGTACTTC	CASSSNRDSSYEQYF
TRBV30	14	TRBJ1-4	-	-	TGTGCCTGGAGTGCGGGGGGGAATAATGAAAAACTGTTTTTT	CAWSAGGNNEKLFF
TRBV5-1	14	TRBJ2-5	-	once	TGCGCCAGCAGTGAAGTCAGGGAAGGAGAGACCCAGTACTTC	CASSEVREGETQYF
TRBV5-5	15	TRBJ1-2	TRBD1	-	TGTGCCAGCAGCTACGGACAGGGGGCAACCTATGGCTACACCTTC	CASSYGQGATYGYTF
TRBV10-2	15	TRBJ1-4	-	-	TGCGCCAGCAGACACCGGGGGAGTCAGAATGAAAAACTGTTTTTT	CASRHRGSQNEKLFF
TRBV19	13	TRBJ1-1	-	-	TGTGCCAGTAGTATAGGGGAAGGGACTGAAGCTTTCTTT	CASSIGEGTEAFF
TRBV27	15	TRBJ2-4	TRBD2	-	TGTGCCAGCAAACTAGCGGGGGAAGCCAAAAACATTCAGTACTTC	CASKLAGEAKNIQYF
TRBV7-2	13	TRBJ2-1	-	-	TGTGCCAGCAGACTTGACACCTACAATGAGCAGTTCTTC	CASRLDTYNEQFF
TRBV5-5	16	TRBJ2-5	TRBD2	-	TGTGCCAGCAGCTTGGCTGCTAGCGGGGGACAAGAGACCCAGTACTTC	CASSLAASGGQETQYF
TRBV5-6	14	TRBJ1-2	-	-	TGTGCCAGCAGCCCCCCCACAGGGAACTATGGCTACACCTTC	CASSPPTGNYGYTF
TRBV28	12	TRBJ1-2	-	few	TGTGCCAGCAGTTTAAGGATTGGTGGCTACACCTTC	CASSLRIGGYTF
TRBV28	15	TRBJ2-3	-	few	TGTGCCAGCGGGCGAGAGCGGGCCTACACAGATACGCAGTATTTT	CASGRERAYTDTQYF
TRBV12-5	14	TRBJ1-1	-	-	TGTGCTAGTGGTTCCAGACTAACAGACACTGAAGCTTTCTTT	CASGSRLTDTEAFF
TRBV7-3	14	TRBJ2-7	-	-	TGTGCCAGCAGCTTAACCGGCAGCTCCTACGAGCAGTACTTC	CASSLTGSSYEQYF
TRBV7-2	14	TRBJ2-7	-	-	TGTGCCAGCAGCCGGGGCCCGACTCACGCGGAGCAGTACTTC	CASSRGPTHAEQYF
TRBV2	12	TRBJ1-1	-	-	TGTGCCAGCAGTACAGAGAACACTGAAGCTTTCTTT	CASSTENTEAFF
TRBV15	16	TRBJ2-5	-	-	TGTGCCACCAGCAGAGACCGACCGACAGTCCAAGAGACCCAGTACTTC	CATSRDRPTVQETQYF
TRBV6-4	12	TRBJ1-2	-	-	TGTGCCAGCAGTGACTTGAGGGGCGGCTACACCTTC	CASSDLRGGYTF